The 12 T cell receptor beta chains given below trace back to one sample, sequenced in a study of blood T cell repertoires in COVID-19 (dated by TCRdb to between 2020 and 2021). The method behind the library was the immunoSEQ multiplex PCR assay. The clones in this table, taken by TCRdb from immuneACCESS, are in-frame only. Not every clone is retained; where verified, under half of the shortfall comes from an unresolved V gene, and the cause of the rest is unknown. The sample table shows around 220,000 clones, and about 90% are seen once. The top ten constitute under 2% of the sample. The sample consisted of peripheral blood. These receptors were taken from a man aged 35-49 years with active or convalescent COVID-19.

This chain joins TRBV2 and TRBJ1-3; weak D call: TRBD1 (5 bases). Germline CDR1 and CDR2: SNHLY and FYNNEI. The CDR3 has 15 amino acids. V was cut by 6 bases and J by 1 base, with 13 bases left in between. CDR3 loop: CASRDSLSSGNTIYF. CDR3 in DNA: TGTGCCAGCAGAGACAGCTTAAGTTCTGGAAACACCATATATTTT. The full variable domain, its missing parts supplied by reference TRBV2 and TRBJ1-3, is EPEVTQTPSHQVTQMGQEVILRCVPISNHLYFYWYRQILGQKVEFLVSFYNNEISEKSEIFDDQFSVERPDGSNFTLKIRSTKLEDSAMYFCASRDSLSSGNTIYFGEGSWLTVV.

The V call is TRBV25-1, the J call TRBJ1-1, with TRBD1 matching over 10 bases. Per the germline V gene, CDR1 is MGHDK and CDR2 is SYGVNS. The CDR3 has 15 amino acids. J was trimmed by 5 bases and V by 4 bases; bases with no gene match: 7. The CDR3 nucleotides are TGTGCCAGCAGTGGGGTCCCGGGACAGGGGACTGAAGCTTTCTTT. The encoded protein is CASSGVPGQGTEAFF.

The chain has TRBV6-5 and TRBJ1-5, with 9 bases matching TRBD1. V was clipped by 6 bases and J by 5 bases; unmatched bases: 8. CDR1 is MNHEY, CDR2 SVGAGI, per germline. This CDR3 has 15 amino acids. For the CDR3, the DNA is TGTGCCAGCAGCCTCACGGGACAGGGAGATCAGCCCCAGCATTTT. Protein: CASSLTGQGDQPQHF.

This chain uses TRBV5-5 with TRBJ2-5, with D possibly being TRBD2 (5 bases). The CDR3 extends over 14 amino acids. V was cut by 3 bases and J by 1 base, with 10 bases left in between. Germline CDR1 reads SGHKS; CDR2 reads YYEKEE (reference sequence). The CDR3 sequence is CASSWGEAQETQYF. CDR3 nucleotide sequence: TGTGCCAGCAGCTGGGGAGAGGCCCAAGAGACCCAGTACTTC.

The chain is built from TRBV7-9 and TRBJ1-1; D uncertain. Between the trimmed V and J ends, which lost 5 bases and 6 bases, there was a span of 10 bases. The CDR3 extends over 12 amino acids. Germline values: CDR1 SEHNR, CDR2 FQNEAQ (reference sequence). This chain's CDR3 is CASSPVGSEAFF. CDR3 nucleotides: TGTGCCAGCAGCCCCGTGGGCTCTGAAGCTTTCTTT. Combining the CDR3 with reference TRBV7-9 and TRBJ1-1 gives the whole variable domain DTGVSQNPRHKITKRGQNVTFRCDPISEHNRLYWYRQTLGQGPEFLTYFQNEAQLEKSRLLSDRFSAERPKGSFSTLEIQRTEQGDSAMYLCASSPVGSEAFFGQGTRLTVV.

The rearrangement joins TRBV2 to TRBJ2-2; D is uncertain. The CDR3 has 15 amino acids. CDR1 and CDR2 (germline): SNHLY, FYNNEI. The V gene lost 2 bases and the J gene lost 1 base, with 8 bases spanning the gap. The CDR3 protein is CASSESGGNTGELFF. Here the CDR3 DNA reads TGTGCCAGCAGTGAATCCGGCGGGAACACCGGGGAGCTGTTTTTT.

The chain couples TRBV27 to TRBJ1-1, with a weak D call TRBD1 (6 bases). Between the trimmed V and J ends, which lost 3 bases and 7 bases, there was a span of 12 bases. The CDR3 is 13 amino acids. Germline-derived CDR1 and CDR2 are MNHEY and SMNVEV (reference sequence). CDR3 in DNA: TGTGCCAGCAGTTTGGGGGCGGGAGTTGAAGCTTTCTTT. Translation gives CASSLGAGVEAFF.

This chain joins TRBV2 and TRBJ2-7; TRBD1 agrees at 11 bases. After removal of 6 bases from V and 2 bases from J, the junction contained 0 bases not matched to a gene. CDR1 is SNHLY and CDR2 is FYNNEI in the germline V gene. The length of the CDR3 is 13 residues. The CDR3 loop reads CASRGQGAYEQYF. The CDR3 bases are TGTGCCAGCAGGGGACAGGGGGCCTACGAGCAGTACTTC.

The gene calls are TRBV29-1 and TRBJ1-2; TRBD1 might be the D (6 bases). The V gene lost 2 bases and the J gene lost 4 bases, with 11 bases spanning the gap. The CDR3 loop spans 13 amino acids. CDR1 and CDR2 (germline): SQVTM, ANQGSEA. CDR3 region: CSVESAGAYGYTF. CDR3 nucleotide sequence: TGCAGCGTTGAATCGGCAGGGGCCTATGGCTACACCTTC.

The V call is TRBV24-1, the J call TRBJ1-1, with D unresolved. Per the germline V gene, CDR1 is KGHDR and CDR2 is SFDVKD. The CDR3 consists of 14 residues. V lost 2 bases and J 2 bases, leaving 8 bases between the germline ends. The CDR3 loop is CATSDSGRNTEAFF. CDR3 in DNA: TGTGCCACCAGTGATTCCGGGAGAAACACTGAAGCTTTCTTT.

V is TRBV6-6 and J is TRBJ2-2, with 8 bases identical to TRBD2. Unmatched junction bases numbered 9, after V lost 5 bases and J lost 4 bases. The CDR3 covers 16 residues. Germline V gene sequence: CDR1 MNHNY, CDR2 SVGAGI (reference sequence). The DNA of the CDR3 is TGTGCCAGCAGTCGAACTAGCGGTCGAGCCACCGGGGAGCTGTTTTTT. Translation gives CASSRTSGRATGELFF.

V is TRBV10-3 and J is TRBJ1-1; 9 bases line up with TRBD1. The CDR3 covers 14 residues. The V segment lost 8 bases and the J segment 4 bases; nucleotides outside the gene matches: 8. CDR1 ENHRY and CDR2 SYGVKD come from the germline V gene. The CDR3 DNA follows: TGTGCCATCGGACGGGACAGGGTAATCACTGAAGCTTTCTTT. This gives the protein CAIGRDRVITEAFF.